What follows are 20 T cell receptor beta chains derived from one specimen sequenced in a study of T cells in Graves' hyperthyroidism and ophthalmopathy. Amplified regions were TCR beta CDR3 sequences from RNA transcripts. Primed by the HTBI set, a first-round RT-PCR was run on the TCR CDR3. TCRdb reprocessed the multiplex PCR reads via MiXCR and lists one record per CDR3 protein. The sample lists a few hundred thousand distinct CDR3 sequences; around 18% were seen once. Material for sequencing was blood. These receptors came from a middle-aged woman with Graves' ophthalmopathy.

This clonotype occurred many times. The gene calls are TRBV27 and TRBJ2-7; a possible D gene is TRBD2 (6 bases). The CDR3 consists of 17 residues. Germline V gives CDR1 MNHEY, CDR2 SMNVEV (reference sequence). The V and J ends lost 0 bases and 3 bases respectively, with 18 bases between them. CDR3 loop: CASSLSYRGNGNYEQYF. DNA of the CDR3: TGTGCCAGCAGTTTATCGTACCGGGGGAACGGAAACTACGAGCAGTACTTC.

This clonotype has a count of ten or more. Written as DNA, the CDR3 is TGTGCCAGCGGACAGGGGGCGCGGGGGGGGTATGGCTACACCTTC. It codes for CASGQGARGGYGYTF. V gene TRBV6-5 combines with J gene TRBJ1-2; TRBD1 agrees at 11 bases. The germline gives CDR1 MNHEY, CDR2 SVGAGI. With V trimmed by 8 bases and J by 5 bases, 10 bases remained unmatched. This CDR3 is built from 15 residues.

CDR3 residues: CASSLSRGGKETQYF. CDR3 coding DNA: TGCGCCAGCAGCTTGTCACGCGGGGGGAAAGAGACCCAGTACTTC. J is TRBJ2-5 and V is TRBV5-1; 8 bases match TRBD2. The germline V gene has CDR1 SGHRS and CDR2 YFSETQ. V lost 1 base, J lost 3 bases, and 5 bases stayed unmatched. The CDR3 is made up of 15 amino acids.

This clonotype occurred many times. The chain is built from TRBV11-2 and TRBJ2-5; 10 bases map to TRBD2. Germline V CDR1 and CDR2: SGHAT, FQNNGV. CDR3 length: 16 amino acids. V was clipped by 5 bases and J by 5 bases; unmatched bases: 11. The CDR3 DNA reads TGTGCCAGCAGCGGTAGCGGGAGGACCGCCGGGGAGACCCAGTACTTC. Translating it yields CASSGSGRTAGETQYF.

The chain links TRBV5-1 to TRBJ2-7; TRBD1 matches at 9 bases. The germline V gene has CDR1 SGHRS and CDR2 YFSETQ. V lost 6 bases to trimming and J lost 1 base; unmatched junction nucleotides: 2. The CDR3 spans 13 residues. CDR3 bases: TGCGCCAGCAAGGGGACAGGGTCCTACGAGCAGTACTTC. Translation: CASKGTGSYEQYF.

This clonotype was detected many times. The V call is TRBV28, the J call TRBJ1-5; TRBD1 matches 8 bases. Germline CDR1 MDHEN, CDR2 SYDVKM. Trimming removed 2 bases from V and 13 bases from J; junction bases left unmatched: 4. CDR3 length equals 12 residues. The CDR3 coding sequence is TGTGCCAGCAGTTTACTACAGGGGGAACAGCATTTT. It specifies CASSLLQGEQHF. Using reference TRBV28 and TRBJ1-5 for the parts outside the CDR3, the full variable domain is DVKVTQSSRYLVKRTGEKVFLECVQDMDHENMFWYRQDPGLGLRLIYFSYDVKMKEKGDIPEGYSVSREKKERFSLILESASTNQTSMYLCASSLLQGEQHFGDGTRLSIL.

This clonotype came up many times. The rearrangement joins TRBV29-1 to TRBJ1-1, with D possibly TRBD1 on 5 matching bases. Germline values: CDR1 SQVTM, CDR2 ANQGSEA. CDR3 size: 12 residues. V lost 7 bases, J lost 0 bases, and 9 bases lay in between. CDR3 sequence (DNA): TGCAGCGCCAGGGCCATGAACACTGAAGCTTTCTTT. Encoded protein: CSARAMNTEAFF.

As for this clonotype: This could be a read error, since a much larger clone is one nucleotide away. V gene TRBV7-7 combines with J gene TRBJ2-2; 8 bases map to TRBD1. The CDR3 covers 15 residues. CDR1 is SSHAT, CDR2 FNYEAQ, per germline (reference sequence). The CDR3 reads CAGSLLGTGTGELFF. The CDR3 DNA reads TGTGCTGGCAGCTTACTTGGGACAGGCACCGGGGAGCTGTTTTTT.

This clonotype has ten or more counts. The CDR3: CASSLERASGELFF. The CDR3 DNA is TGTGCCAGCAGCTTAGAGCGGGCGAGCGGGGAGCTGTTTTTT. The gene calls are TRBV11-1 and TRBJ2-2, with D perhaps TRBD2 (6 bases). CDR3 length: 14 amino acids. V lost 1 base and J 7 bases, leaving 10 bases between the germline ends. Germline V CDR1 and CDR2: SGHAT, FQDESV (reference sequence).

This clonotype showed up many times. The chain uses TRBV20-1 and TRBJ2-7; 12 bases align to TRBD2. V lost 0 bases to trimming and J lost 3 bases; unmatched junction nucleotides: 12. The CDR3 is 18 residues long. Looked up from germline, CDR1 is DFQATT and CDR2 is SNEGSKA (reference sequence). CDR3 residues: CSARDRLAGGPRNYEQYF. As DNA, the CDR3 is TGCAGTGCTAGAGATCGCCTAGCGGGAGGGCCTCGGAACTACGAGCAGTACTTC.

The CDR3 reads CAGGVGPQAFF. In nucleotides, the CDR3 is TGTGCCGGGGGGGTGGGACCCCAAGCTTTCTTT. This rearrangement joins TRBV30 to TRBJ1-1; TRBD1 is a possible D gene (5 bases). Trimming removed 8 bases from V and 9 bases from J, with 16 bases in between. The CDR3 spans 11 residues. CDR1 is GTSNPN and CDR2 is SVGIG in the germline V gene (reference sequence).

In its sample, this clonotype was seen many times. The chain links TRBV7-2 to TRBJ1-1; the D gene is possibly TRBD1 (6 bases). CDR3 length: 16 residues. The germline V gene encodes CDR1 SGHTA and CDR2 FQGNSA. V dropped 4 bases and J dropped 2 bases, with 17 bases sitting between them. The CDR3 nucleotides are TGTGCCAGCAGCTCCGGGGGGGCCTGGGGTAACACTGAAGCTTTCTTT. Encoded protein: CASSSGGAWGNTEAFF.

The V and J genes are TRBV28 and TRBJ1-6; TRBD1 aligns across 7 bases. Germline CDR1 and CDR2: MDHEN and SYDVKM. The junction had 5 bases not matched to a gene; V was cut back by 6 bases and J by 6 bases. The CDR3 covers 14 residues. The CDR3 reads CASSAGQVNSPLHF. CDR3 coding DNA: TGTGCCAGCAGCGCCGGACAGGTTAATTCACCCCTCCACTTT.

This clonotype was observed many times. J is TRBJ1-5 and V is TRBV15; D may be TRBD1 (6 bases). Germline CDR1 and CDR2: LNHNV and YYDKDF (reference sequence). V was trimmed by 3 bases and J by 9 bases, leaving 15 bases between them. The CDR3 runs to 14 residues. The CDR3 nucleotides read TGTGCCACCAGCAGTACCAGGGGAGGTACGCCCCAGCATTTT. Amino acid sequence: CATSSTRGGTPQHF.

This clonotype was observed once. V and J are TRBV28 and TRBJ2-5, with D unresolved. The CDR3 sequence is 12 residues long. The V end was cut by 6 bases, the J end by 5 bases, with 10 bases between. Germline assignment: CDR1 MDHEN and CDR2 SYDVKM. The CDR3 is CASSTTGETQYF. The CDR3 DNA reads TGTGCCAGCAGCACCACTGGGGAGACCCAGTACTTC.

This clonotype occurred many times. CDR3 nucleotide sequence: TGTGCCAGTAGAGCAGGGCTCGGATCAACTAATGAAAAACTGTTTTTT. Amino acids: CASRAGLGSTNEKLFF. The chain recombines TRBV19 with TRBJ1-4, with D possibly being TRBD1 (5 bases). The V end lost 6 bases, the J end lost 0 bases, and 14 bases lay between the germline ends. Germline V gene sequence: CDR1 LNHDA, CDR2 SQIVND (reference sequence). There are 16 residues in the CDR3.

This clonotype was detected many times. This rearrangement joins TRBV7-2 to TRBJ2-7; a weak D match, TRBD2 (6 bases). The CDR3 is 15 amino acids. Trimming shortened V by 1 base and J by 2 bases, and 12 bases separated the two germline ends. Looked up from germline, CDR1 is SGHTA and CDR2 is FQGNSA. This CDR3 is CASSLVPGTPYEQYF. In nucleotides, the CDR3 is TGTGCCAGCAGCTTAGTGCCAGGGACTCCCTACGAGCAGTACTTC.

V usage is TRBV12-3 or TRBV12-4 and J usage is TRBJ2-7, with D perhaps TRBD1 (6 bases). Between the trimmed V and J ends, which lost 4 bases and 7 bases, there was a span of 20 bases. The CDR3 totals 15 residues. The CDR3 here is CASSSPGTFSGEQYF. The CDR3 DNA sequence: TGTGCCAGCAGTTCTCCCGGGACATTTTCTGGAGAGCAGTACTTC.

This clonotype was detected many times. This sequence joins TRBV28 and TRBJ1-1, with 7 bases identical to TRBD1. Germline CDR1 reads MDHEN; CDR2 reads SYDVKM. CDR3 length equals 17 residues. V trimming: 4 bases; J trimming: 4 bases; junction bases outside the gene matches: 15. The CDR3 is CASSSLLNHRGGTEAFF. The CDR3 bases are TGTGCCAGCAGTTCCCTTCTTAACCACAGGGGAGGCACTGAAGCTTTCTTT.

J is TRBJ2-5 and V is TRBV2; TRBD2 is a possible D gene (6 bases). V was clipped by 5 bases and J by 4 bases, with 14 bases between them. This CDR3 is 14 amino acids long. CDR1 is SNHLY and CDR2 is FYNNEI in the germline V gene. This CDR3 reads CASSLLGRRETQYF. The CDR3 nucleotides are TGTGCCAGCAGTTTATTAGGGAGGCGAGAGACCCAGTACTTC.